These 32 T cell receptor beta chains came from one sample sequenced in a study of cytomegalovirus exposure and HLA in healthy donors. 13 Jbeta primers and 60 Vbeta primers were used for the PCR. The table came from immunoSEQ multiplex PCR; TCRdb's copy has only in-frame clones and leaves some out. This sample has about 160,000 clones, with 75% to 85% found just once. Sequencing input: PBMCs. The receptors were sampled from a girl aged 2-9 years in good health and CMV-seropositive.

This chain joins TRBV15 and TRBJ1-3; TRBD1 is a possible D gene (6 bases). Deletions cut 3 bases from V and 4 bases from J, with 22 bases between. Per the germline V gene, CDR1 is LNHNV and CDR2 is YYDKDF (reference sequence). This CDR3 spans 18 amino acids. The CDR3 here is CATSRWGNAGAFGNTIYF. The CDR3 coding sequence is TGTGCCACCAGCAGGTGGGGCAACGCGGGGGCTTTCGGAAACACCATATATTTT.

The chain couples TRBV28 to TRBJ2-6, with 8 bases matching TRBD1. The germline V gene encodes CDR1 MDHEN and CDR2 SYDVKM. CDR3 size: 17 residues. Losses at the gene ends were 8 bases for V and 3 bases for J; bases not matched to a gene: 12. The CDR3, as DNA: TGTGCCAGCCAGGGGGCGCAGCTATGGAGTGGGGCCAACGTCCTGACTTTC. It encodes CASQGAQLWSGANVLTF.

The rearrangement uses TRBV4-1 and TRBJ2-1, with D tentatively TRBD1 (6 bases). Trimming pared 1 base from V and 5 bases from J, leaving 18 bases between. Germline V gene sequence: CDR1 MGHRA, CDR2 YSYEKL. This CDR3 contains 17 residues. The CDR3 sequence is CASSQGGQRERNNEQFF. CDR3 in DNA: TGCGCCAGCAGCCAAGGGGGGCAGAGGGAGCGCAACAATGAGCAGTTCTTC.

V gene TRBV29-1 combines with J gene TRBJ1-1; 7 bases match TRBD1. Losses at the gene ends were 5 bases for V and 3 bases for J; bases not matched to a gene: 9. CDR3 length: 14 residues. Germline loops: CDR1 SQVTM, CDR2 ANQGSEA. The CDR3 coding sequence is TGCAGCGTTACTAGGGGGCTTTGGTACACTGAAGCTTTCTTT. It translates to CSVTRGLWYTEAFF.

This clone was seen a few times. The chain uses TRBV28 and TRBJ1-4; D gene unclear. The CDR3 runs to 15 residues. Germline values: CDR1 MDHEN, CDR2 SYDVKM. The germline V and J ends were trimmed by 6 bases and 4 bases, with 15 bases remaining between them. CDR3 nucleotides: TGTGCCAGCAGCTCGGCGGAGACGATTAATGAAAAACTGTTTTTT. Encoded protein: CASSSAETINEKLFF.

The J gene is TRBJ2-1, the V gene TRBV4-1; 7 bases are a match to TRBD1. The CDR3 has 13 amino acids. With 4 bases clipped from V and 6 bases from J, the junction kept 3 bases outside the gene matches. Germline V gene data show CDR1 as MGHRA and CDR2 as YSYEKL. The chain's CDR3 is CASSPYRGNEQFF. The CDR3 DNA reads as TGCGCCAGCAGCCCGTACAGGGGCAATGAGCAGTTCTTC.

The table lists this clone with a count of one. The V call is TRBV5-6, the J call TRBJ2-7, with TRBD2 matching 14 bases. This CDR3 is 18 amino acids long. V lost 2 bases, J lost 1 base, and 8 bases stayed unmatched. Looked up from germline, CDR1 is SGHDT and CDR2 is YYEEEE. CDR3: CASSFGTSGRSFSYEQYF. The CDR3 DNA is TGTGCCAGCAGCTTCGGGACTAGCGGGAGATCCTTTTCCTACGAGCAGTACTTC.

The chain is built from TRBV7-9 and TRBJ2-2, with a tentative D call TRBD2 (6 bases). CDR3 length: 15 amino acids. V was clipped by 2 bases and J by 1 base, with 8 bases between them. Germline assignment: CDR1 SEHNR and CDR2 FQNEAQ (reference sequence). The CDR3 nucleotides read TGTGCCAGCAGCTTAATGGGACTGAACACCGGGGAGCTGTTTTTT. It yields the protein CASSLMGLNTGELFF.

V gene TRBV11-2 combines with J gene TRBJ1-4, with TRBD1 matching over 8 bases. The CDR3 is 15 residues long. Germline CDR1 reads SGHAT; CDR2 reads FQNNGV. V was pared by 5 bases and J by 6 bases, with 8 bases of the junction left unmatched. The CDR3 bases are TGTGCCAGCAGCGTCGACAGGGGATGGGATGAAAAACTGTTTTTT. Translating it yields CASSVDRGWDEKLFF.

The CDR3 here is CASSLNRGGEGGLYEKLFF. For the CDR3, the DNA is TGTGCCAGCAGCCTGAATAGGGGGGGCGAGGGCGGACTCTATGAAAAACTGTTTTTT. This chain links TRBV7-9 with TRBJ1-4; a possible D gene is TRBD1 (6 bases). Trimming took off 5 bases at V and 6 bases at J, with 28 bases between the two ends. Germline assignment: CDR1 SEHNR and CDR2 FQNEAQ (reference sequence). The CDR3 has 19 amino acids.

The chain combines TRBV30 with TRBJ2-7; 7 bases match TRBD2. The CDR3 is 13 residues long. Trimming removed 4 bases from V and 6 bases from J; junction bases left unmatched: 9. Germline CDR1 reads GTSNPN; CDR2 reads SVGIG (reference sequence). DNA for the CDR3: TGTGCCTGGAAGGGAGGGTATTGGCTCGAGCAGTACTTC. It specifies CAWKGGYWLEQYF. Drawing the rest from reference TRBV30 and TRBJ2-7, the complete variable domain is SQTIHQWPATLVQPVGSPLSLECTVEGTSNPNLYWYRQAAGRGLQLLFYSVGIGQISSEVPQNLSASRPQDRQFILSSKKLLLSDSGFYLCAWKGGYWLEQYFGPGTRLTVT.

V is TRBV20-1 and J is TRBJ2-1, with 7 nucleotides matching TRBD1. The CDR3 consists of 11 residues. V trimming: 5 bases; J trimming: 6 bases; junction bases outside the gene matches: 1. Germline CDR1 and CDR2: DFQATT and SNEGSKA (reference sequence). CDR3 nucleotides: TGCAGTGCTTGGACAGGCAATGAGCAGTTCTTC. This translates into CSAWTGNEQFF.

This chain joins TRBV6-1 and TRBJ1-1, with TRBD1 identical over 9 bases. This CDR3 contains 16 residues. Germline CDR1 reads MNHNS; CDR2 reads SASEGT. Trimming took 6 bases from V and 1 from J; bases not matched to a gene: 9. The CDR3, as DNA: TGTGCCAGCAGGGAACAACAGGGGGCCTGGAACACTGAAGCTTTCTTT. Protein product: CASREQQGAWNTEAFF.

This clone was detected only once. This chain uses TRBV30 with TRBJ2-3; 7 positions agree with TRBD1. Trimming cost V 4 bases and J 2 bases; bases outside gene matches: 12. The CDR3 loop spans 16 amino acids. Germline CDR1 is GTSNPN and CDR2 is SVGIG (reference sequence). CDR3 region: CAWKKEPGQSTDTQYF. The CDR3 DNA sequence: TGTGCCTGGAAAAAAGAACCGGGACAGTCCACAGATACGCAGTATTTT.

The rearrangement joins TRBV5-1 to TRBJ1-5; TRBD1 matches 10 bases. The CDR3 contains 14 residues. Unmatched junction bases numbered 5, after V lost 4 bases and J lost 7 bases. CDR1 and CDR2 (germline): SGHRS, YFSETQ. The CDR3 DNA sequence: TGCGCCAGCAGCCCCGGGACAGGGGACCAGCCCCAGCATTTT. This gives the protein CASSPGTGDQPQHF.

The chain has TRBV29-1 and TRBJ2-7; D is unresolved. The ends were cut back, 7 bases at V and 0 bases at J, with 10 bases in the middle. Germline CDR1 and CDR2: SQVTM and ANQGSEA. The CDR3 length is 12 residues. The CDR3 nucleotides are TGCAGCGCCGAGGCCGACTCCTACGAGCAGTACTTC. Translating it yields CSAEADSYEQYF.

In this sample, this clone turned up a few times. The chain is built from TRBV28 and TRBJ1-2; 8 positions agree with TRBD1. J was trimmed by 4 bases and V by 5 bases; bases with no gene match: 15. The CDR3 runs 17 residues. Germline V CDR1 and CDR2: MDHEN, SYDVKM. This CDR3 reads CASSRDSPGGLGYGYTF. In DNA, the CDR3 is TGTGCCAGCAGTCGCGATTCACCAGGGGGCTTAGGCTATGGCTACACCTTC.

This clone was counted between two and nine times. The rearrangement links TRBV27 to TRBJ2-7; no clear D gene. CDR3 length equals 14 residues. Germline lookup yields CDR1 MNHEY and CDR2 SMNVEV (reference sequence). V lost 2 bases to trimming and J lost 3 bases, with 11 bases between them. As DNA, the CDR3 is TGTGCCAGCAGTTTAGGTATTGGGCTCTACGAGCAGTACTTC. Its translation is CASSLGIGLYEQYF.

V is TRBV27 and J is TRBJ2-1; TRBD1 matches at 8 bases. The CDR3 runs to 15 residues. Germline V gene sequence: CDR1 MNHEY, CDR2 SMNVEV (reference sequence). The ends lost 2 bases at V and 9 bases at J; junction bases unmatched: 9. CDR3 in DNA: TGTGCCAGCAGTTTACAGGGGGCGCTCGGGGGTGAGCAGTTCTTC. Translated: CASSLQGALGGEQFF.

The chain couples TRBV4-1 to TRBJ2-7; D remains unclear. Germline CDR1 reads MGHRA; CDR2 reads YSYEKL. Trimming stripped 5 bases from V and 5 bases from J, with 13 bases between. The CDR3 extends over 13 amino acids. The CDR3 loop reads CASSSPEIDEQYF. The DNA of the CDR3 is TGCGCCAGCAGCTCCCCGGAGATCGACGAGCAGTACTTC.

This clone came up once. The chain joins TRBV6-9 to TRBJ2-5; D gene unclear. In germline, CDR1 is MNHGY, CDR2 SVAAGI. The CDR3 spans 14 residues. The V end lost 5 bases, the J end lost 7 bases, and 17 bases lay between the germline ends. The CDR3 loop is CASSPPRYFGTQYF. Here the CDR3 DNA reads TGTGCCAGCAGTCCCCCGAGGTACTTTGGGACCCAGTACTTC.

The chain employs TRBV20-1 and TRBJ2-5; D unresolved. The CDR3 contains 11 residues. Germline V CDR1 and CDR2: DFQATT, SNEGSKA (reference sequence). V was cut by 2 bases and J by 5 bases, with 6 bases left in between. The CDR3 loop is CSARLGETQYF. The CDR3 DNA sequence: TGCAGTGCTAGACTCGGGGAGACCCAGTACTTC.

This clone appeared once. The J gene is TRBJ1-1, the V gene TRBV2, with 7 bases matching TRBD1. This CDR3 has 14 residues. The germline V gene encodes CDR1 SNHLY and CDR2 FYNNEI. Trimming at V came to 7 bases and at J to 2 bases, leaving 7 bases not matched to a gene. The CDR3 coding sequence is TGTGCCAGCATAACAGGGGTGGGCAACACTGAAGCTTTCTTT. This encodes CASITGVGNTEAFF.

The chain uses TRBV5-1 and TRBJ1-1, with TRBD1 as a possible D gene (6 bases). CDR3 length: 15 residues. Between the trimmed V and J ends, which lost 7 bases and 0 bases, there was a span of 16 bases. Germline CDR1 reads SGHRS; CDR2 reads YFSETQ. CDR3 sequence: CASAITGLLNTEAFF. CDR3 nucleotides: TGCGCCAGCGCAATTACAGGGCTACTGAACACTGAAGCTTTCTTT.

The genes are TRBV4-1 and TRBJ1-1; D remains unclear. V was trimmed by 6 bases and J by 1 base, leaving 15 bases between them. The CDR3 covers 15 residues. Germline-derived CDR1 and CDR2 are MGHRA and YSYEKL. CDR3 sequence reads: CASRDRSSRNTEAFF. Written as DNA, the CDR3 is TGCGCCAGCAGGGATCGTAGCAGCCGGAACACTGAAGCTTTCTTT.

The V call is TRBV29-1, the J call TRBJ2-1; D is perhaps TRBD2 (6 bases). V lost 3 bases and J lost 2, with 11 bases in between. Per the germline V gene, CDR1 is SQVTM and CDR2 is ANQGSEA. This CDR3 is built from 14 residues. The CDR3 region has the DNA TGCAGCGTTGAGGGGAGGATCCCCTACAATGAGCAGTTCTTC. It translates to CSVEGRIPYNEQFF.

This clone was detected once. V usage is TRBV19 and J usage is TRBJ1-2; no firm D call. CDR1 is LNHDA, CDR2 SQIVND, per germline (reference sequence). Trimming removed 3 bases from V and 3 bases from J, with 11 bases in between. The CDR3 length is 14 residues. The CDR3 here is CASSMVHGDYGYTF. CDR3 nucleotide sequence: TGTGCCAGTAGTATGGTCCACGGGGACTATGGCTACACCTTC.

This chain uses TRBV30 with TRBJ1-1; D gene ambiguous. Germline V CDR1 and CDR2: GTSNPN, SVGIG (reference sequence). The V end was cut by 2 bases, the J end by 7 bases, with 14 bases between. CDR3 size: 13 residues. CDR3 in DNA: TGTGCCTGGAGTACAGTTCGGGGTTTTGAAGCTTTCTTT. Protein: CAWSTVRGFEAFF.

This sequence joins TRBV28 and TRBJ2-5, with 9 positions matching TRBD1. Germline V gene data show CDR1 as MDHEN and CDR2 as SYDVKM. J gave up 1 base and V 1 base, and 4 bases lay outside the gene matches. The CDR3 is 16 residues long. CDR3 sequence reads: CASSLFRDRVQETQYF. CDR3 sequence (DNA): TGTGCCAGCAGTTTATTTAGGGACAGGGTCCAAGAGACCCAGTACTTC.

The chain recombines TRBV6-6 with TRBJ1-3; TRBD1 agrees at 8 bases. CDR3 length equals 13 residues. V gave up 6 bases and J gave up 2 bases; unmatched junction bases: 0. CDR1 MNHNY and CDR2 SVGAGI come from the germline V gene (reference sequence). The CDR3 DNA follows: TGTGCCAGCAGGGACAGGGCTGGAAACACCATATATTTT. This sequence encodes CASRDRAGNTIYF.

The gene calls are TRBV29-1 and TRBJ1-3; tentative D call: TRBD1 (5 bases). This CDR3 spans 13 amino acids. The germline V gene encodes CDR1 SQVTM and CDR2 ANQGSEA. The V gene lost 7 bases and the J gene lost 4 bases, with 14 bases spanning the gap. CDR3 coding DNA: TGCAGCGCAGGCCAGGGAGGCGGAAACACCATATATTTT. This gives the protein CSAGQGGGNTIYF.

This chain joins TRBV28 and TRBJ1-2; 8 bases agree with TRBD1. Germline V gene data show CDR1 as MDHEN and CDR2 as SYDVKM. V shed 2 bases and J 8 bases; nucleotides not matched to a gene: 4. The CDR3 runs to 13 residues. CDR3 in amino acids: CASSLGQGIGYTF. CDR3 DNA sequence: TGTGCCAGCAGTTTAGGACAGGGTATCGGCTACACCTTC.